The rows below give T cell receptor beta chains drawn from one sample of a study of CD8+ T cells in alopecia areata. Libraries were prepared by immunoSEQ multiplex PCR; TCRdb keeps only in-frame clonotypes and omits some of them. In the table there are fewer than 350,000 clones, roughly 60% of which are singletons. The sequenced sample was CD4+ T cells sorted from blood, obtained at week 24, from a patient treated with tofacitinib. These receptors came from a human donor with alopecia areata. The CDR3 runs from the conserved cysteine through the conserved F or W. Each record gives: V gene, J gene, clone size, D gene, CDR3 protein, CDR3 DNA. The D gene is left open where the match is weak. Only some rows state a clone size, as once, few, many or a class for expanded clones.

TRBV7-7	TRBJ2-2	-	-	CASSYSPGELFF	TGTGCTAGCAGCTACAGCCCCGGGGAGCTGTTTTTT
TRBV19	TRBJ2-3	-	-	CASSPLLTSTDTQYF	TGTGCCAGTAGTCCCCTCCTGACAAGCACAGATACGCAGTATTTT
TRBV7-2	TRBJ2-5	once	-	CASSLALGGVWETQYF	TGTGCCAGCAGCTTAGCGCTTGGGGGAGTCTGGGAGACCCAGTACTTC
TRBV11-1	TRBJ2-7	few	-	CASSYRRDYEQYF	TGTGCCAGCAGCTATAGGCGGGACTACGAGCAGTACTTC
TRBV29-1	TRBJ1-2	-	-	CSVDSYGYTF	TGCAGCGTTGATAGCTATGGCTACACCTTC
TRBV5-1	TRBJ2-5	once	-	CASSWWGETQYF	TGCGCCAGCAGCTGGTGGGGAGAGACCCAGTACTTC
TRBV11-2	TRBJ2-4	many	-	CASSLRGKEAKNIQYF	TGTGCCAGCAGCTTAAGGGGGAAGGAGGCCAAAAACATTCAGTACTTC
TRBV29-1	TRBJ1-2	-	-	CSVLTGPLGGYTF	TGCAGCGTTTTAACAGGGCCCCTAGGCGGCTACACCTTC
TRBV29-1	TRBJ1-1	-	TRBD1	CSVGDRGASEAFF	TGCAGCGTAGGGGACAGGGGCGCCTCCGAAGCTTTCTTT
TRBV25-1	TRBJ2-7	-	-	CASSDTGGYEQYF	TGTGCCAGCAGTGATACAGGAGGCTACGAGCAGTACTTC
TRBV14	TRBJ2-2	few	-	CASSQDIRGELFF	TGTGCCAGCAGCCAAGATATCCGCGGGGAGCTGTTTTTT
TRBV5-1	TRBJ1-1	-	-	CASSLEGGQAFF	TGCGCCAGCAGCTTGGAGGGGGGCCAAGCTTTCTTT
TRBV2	TRBJ1-1	-	TRBD1	CASRQDRDTEAFF	TGTGCCAGCAGGCAGGACAGGGACACTGAAGCTTTCTTT
TRBV28	TRBJ2-4	-	TRBD1	CASSSQGRGAKNIQYF	TGTGCCAGCAGTTCACAGGGGCGAGGAGCCAAAAACATTCAGTACTTC
TRBV6-5	TRBJ2-3	-	-	CASSFGQNGDTQYF	TGTGCCAGCAGCTTTGGACAAAACGGGGATACGCAGTATTTT
TRBV5-4	TRBJ1-1	-	TRBD1	CASSLESGGAFF	TGTGCCAGCAGCTTGGAGTCAGGGGGAGCTTTCTTT
TRBV4-1	TRBJ2-2	few	-	CASSQLGGARELFF	TGCGCCAGCAGCCAATTAGGTGGAGCGAGGGAGCTGTTTTTT
TRBV5-4	TRBJ2-5	-	TRBD1	CASSLGQGDETQYF	TGTGCCAGCAGCTTGGGCCAGGGGGACGAGACCCAGTACTTC
TRBV9	TRBJ1-2	-	-	CASSAGTNYGYTF	TGTGCCAGCAGCGCCGGGACCAACTATGGCTACACCTTC
TRBV29-1	TRBJ2-5	few	-	CSVAQDQETQYF	TGCAGCGTTGCACAAGACCAAGAGACCCAGTACTTC
TRBV5-6	TRBJ2-7	-	-	CASSLGSQIITYEQYF	TGTGCCAGCAGCTTGGGGTCACAGATTATAACCTACGAGCAGTACTTC
TRBV7-2	TRBJ2-2	-	-	CASSLEPYTGELFF	TGTGCCAGCAGCTTAGAGCCTTACACCGGGGAGCTGTTTTTT
TRBV6-6	TRBJ1-5	-	-	CASSPRDQGNQPQHF	TGTGCCAGCAGTCCCCGGGACCAGGGCAATCAGCCCCAGCATTTT
TRBV30	TRBJ2-5	few	-	CACQTQETQYF	TGTGCCTGCCAGACACAAGAGACCCAGTACTTC
TRBV28	TRBJ1-4	-	-	CASSRDTDNEKLFF	TGTGCCAGCAGTAGGGACACAGACAATGAAAAACTGTTTTTT
TRBV2	TRBJ1-1	-	TRBD1	CASTRTGYGTEAFF	TGTGCCAGCACCCGGACAGGGTACGGTACTGAAGCTTTCTTT
TRBV5-6	TRBJ2-7	few	TRBD1	CASSPRTGWYEQYF	TGTGCCAGCAGCCCGAGGACAGGGTGGTACGAGCAGTACTTC
TRBV15	TRBJ1-1	-	-	CATSRDAGSTEAFF	TGTGCCACCAGCAGAGATGCGGGGTCCACTGAAGCTTTCTTT
TRBV30	TRBJ2-3	few	-	CAWSVRQVDTQYF	TGTGCCTGGAGTGTACGTCAGGTGGATACGCAGTATTTT